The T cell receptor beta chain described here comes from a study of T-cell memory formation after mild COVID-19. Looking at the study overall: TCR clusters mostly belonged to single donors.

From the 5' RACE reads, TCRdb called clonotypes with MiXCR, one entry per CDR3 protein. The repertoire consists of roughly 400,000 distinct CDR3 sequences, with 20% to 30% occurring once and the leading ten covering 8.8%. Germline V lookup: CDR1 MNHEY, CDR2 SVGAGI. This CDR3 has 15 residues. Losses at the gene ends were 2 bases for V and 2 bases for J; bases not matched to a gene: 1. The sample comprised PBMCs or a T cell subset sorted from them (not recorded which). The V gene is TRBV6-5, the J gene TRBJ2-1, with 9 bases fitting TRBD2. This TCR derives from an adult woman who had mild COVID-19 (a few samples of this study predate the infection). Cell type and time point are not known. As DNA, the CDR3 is TGTGCCAGCAGTTACGCGGGAGGGCCCTACAATGAGCAGTTCTTC. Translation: CASSYAGGPYNEQFF.